This T cell receptor beta chain was captured by sequencing in a study of cytomegalovirus exposure and HLA in healthy donors. The primer mix had 60 Vbeta and 13 Jbeta primers. The method was immunoSEQ multiplex PCR; TCRdb's version includes in-frame clones alone and lacks a portion of them. Among about 190,000 clones listed, roughly 74% were seen once. Germline loops: CDR1 SGHAT, CDR2 FQNNGV. The length of the CDR3 is 12 residues. The V end lost 2 bases, the J end lost 8 bases, and 7 bases lay between the germline ends. Points on this clone: The antigen is undetermined.

Study-wide findings and caveats: A later analysis associated roughly 15,000 TCR beta sequences with HLA alleles at a 0.05 false discovery rate.

This sequence originates from a woman in her twenties or thirties in good health and CMV-seropositive. Sequenced sample: PBMCs. The rearrangement links TRBV11-2 to TRBJ2-1, with no clear D. CDR3 coding DNA: TGTGCCAGCAGCTTATTTTCCTATGAGCAGTTCTTC. This gives the protein CASSLFSYEQFF.